These 29 T cell receptor beta chains were sequenced from one sample in a study of cytomegalovirus exposure and HLA in healthy donors. Primers for the PCR totalled 60 Vbeta and 13 Jbeta. Method: immunoSEQ multiplex PCR; TCRdb's copy keeps in-frame clones and lacks some. The data contain roughly 90,000 clones, around 84% of them singletons. Sequenced: PBMCs. The receptors were gathered from a man aged 18 to 35 in good health and CMV-seronegative.

This clone came up a few times. J is TRBJ2-1 and V is TRBV29-1; the match to TRBD2 covers 7 bases. CDR1 is SQVTM and CDR2 is ANQGSEA in the germline V gene. The CDR3 loop spans 12 amino acids. The CDR3 here is CRGSGHHNEQFF. CDR3 nucleotide sequence: TGCAGGGGTAGCGGGCATCACAATGAGCAGTTCTTC.

The chain is built from TRBV9 and TRBJ2-2; no firm D call. This CDR3 spans 13 amino acids. V dropped 3 bases and J dropped 5 bases, with 8 bases sitting between them. The V gene's germline CDR1 is SGDLS and CDR2 YYNGEE. CDR3 nucleotides: TGTGCCAGCAGCGCCGTAGAAACCGGGGAGCTGTTTTTT. It encodes CASSAVETGELFF.

The chain couples TRBV10-3 to TRBJ1-1; 8 bases line up with TRBD1. V dropped 6 bases and J dropped 3; count of bases not matched to a gene: 15. The CDR3 is 17 amino acids. The germline V gene has CDR1 ENHRY and CDR2 SYGVKD. DNA of the CDR3: TGTGCCATCAGGGGTCGGGCAGGGGGCTCCCTGGACACTGAAGCTTTCTTT. Translating gives CAIRGRAGGSLDTEAFF.

J is TRBJ1-1 and V is TRBV28; 8 bases fit TRBD1. Germline assignment: CDR1 MDHEN and CDR2 SYDVKM. This CDR3 spans 16 amino acids. V lost 6 bases and J lost 0; bases outside the gene matches: 9. The CDR3 DNA is TGTGCCAGCAGCCGAAGACAGGGGCGCTTGAACACTGAAGCTTTCTTT. This codes for CASSRRQGRLNTEAFF.

The CDR3 here is CASSPGGQGYTF. CDR3 DNA: TGTGCCAGCAGCCCGGGGGGGCAGGGCTACACCTTC. The rearrangement links TRBV7-3 to TRBJ1-2; D perhaps matches TRBD1 (6 bases). Germline CDR1 and CDR2: SGHTA and FQGTGA. The V gene lost 5 bases and the J gene lost 8 bases, with 12 bases spanning the gap. The CDR3 has 12 amino acids.

This chain connects TRBV5-8 to TRBJ2-6; 7 bases are shared with TRBD1. Trimming took 3 bases from V and 0 from J; bases not matched to a gene: 9. CDR3 size: 18 residues. Germline assignment: CDR1 SGHTS and CDR2 YDEGEE. The CDR3: CASSWDGTAYSGANVLTF. Written as DNA, the CDR3 is TGTGCCAGCAGCTGGGATGGGACAGCCTACTCTGGGGCCAACGTCCTGACTTTC.

The V gene is TRBV9, the J gene TRBJ2-7; D perhaps matches TRBD2 (6 bases). Germline V lookup: CDR1 SGDLS, CDR2 YYNGEE. The CDR3 totals 15 residues. Trimming cost V 0 bases and J 3 bases, with 13 bases left between them. The DNA of the CDR3 is TGTGCCAGCAGCGTAGCGCCTAGCGTACACTACGAGCAGTACTTC. It translates to CASSVAPSVHYEQYF.

For the CDR3, the DNA is TGTGCCAGCAGCCTCCGTTTAGCGTTCGACGAGCAGTACTTC. Translating it yields CASSLRLAFDEQYF. The chain combines TRBV14 with TRBJ2-7; the D gene is possibly TRBD2 (5 bases). The CDR3 runs to 14 residues. V was cut by 4 bases and J by 5 bases, with 15 bases left in between. CDR1 and CDR2 (germline): SGHDN, FVKESK.

J is TRBJ1-6 and V is TRBV7-8; D not certain. V was cut by 2 bases and J by 9 bases, with 14 bases left in between. Germline V gives CDR1 SGHVS, CDR2 FQNEAQ. The CDR3 has 15 amino acids. The DNA for the CDR3 is TGTGCCAGCAGCTTAAGGACTCACGGGAGTTCACCCCTCCACTTT. Translation gives CASSLRTHGSSPLHF.

This clone was detected a few times. The V and J genes are TRBV7-2 and TRBJ1-2; 7 nucleotides line up with TRBD1. The CDR3 consists of 13 residues. CDR1 SGHTA and CDR2 FQGNSA come from the germline V gene. Trimming cost V 3 bases and J 8 bases; bases outside gene matches: 6. CDR3 protein: CASSLNRGGGYTF. As DNA, the CDR3 is TGTGCCAGCAGCTTGAACAGGGGCGGCGGCTACACCTTC.

V gene TRBV29-1 combines with J gene TRBJ1-1, with D tentatively TRBD1 (6 bases). V lost 7 bases, J lost 9 bases, and 27 bases lay in between. CDR1 SQVTM and CDR2 ANQGSEA come from the germline V gene. CDR3 length equals 15 residues. In nucleotides, the CDR3 is TGCAGCGCCAGAAGAGGGGGGGCTCAGGGAAGGCAAGCTTTCTTT. It specifies CSARRGGAQGRQAFF.

The chain carries TRBV19 and TRBJ2-3, with D hard to call. The V gene's germline CDR1 is LNHDA and CDR2 SQIVND (reference sequence). This CDR3 is built from 13 residues. Trimming removed 3 bases at V and 2 bases at J, with 6 bases between. DNA for the CDR3: TGTGCCAGTAGTATTGTAGCCACAGATACGCAGTATTTT. This codes for CASSIVATDTQYF.

V gene TRBV9 combines with J gene TRBJ2-3, with 7 bases fitting TRBD2. Losses at the gene ends were 3 bases for V and 2 bases for J; bases not matched to a gene: 6. Looked up from germline, CDR1 is SGDLS and CDR2 is YYNGEE. This CDR3 has 15 amino acids. The CDR3 spells CASSAGGGLTDTQYF. The CDR3 nucleotides read TGTGCCAGCAGCGCCGGCGGGGGACTCACAGATACGCAGTATTTT.

The chain uses TRBV9 and TRBJ2-7, with D tentatively TRBD2 (6 bases). Germline lookup yields CDR1 SGDLS and CDR2 YYNGEE. V was trimmed by 0 bases and J by 3 bases, leaving 13 bases between them. This CDR3 region has 15 residues. DNA of the CDR3: TGTGCCAGCAGCGTAGGGGACGGCGGGGTCTACGAGCAGTACTTC. Its translation: CASSVGDGGVYEQYF.

This sequence joins TRBV30 and TRBJ2-3; 8 bases line up with TRBD2. Trimming removed 5 bases from V and 8 bases from J; junction bases left unmatched: 12. The CDR3 has 14 residues. The germline V gene has CDR1 GTSNPN and CDR2 SVGIG (reference sequence). The CDR3, as DNA: TGTGCCTGGTCGGTAAGCGGGAGACAAGGTACGCAGTATTTT. Translating gives CAWSVSGRQGTQYF.

This clone was seen more than once but under ten times. CDR3 in DNA: TGTGCCAGCAGCTTGGGACACCCTGAAGCTTTCTTT. It yields the protein CASSLGHPEAFF. The rearrangement joins TRBV5-6 to TRBJ1-1; unclear D gene. The CDR3 contains 12 residues. CDR1 and CDR2 from the germline V gene are SGHDT and YYEEEE. V lost 0 bases and J 6 bases, leaving 6 bases between the germline ends.

The table lists this clone with a count of one. The chain combines TRBV7-9 with TRBJ2-7, with unresolved D. CDR1 is SEHNR, CDR2 FQNEAQ, per germline (reference sequence). Trimming stripped 4 bases from V and 9 bases from J, with 19 bases between. This CDR3 comprises 14 residues. CDR3 protein: CASSSPTEGVWQYF. The CDR3 coding sequence is TGTGCCAGCAGCTCGCCCACCGAAGGAGTATGGCAGTACTTC.

This chain uses TRBV9 with TRBJ1-1, with a possible D match to TRBD1 (6 bases). Trimming removed 3 bases from V and 3 bases from J, with 12 bases in between. CDR1 and CDR2 from the germline V gene are SGDLS and YYNGEE. This CDR3 comprises 14 residues. The CDR3 region is CASSARDTYTEAFF. The CDR3 nucleotides read TGTGCCAGCAGCGCCCGGGACACGTACACTGAAGCTTTCTTT.

The chain recombines TRBV30 with TRBJ2-2; D may be TRBD1 (5 bases). CDR1 GTSNPN and CDR2 SVGIG come from the germline V gene (reference sequence). V lost 4 bases and J 5 bases, leaving 14 bases between the germline ends. The CDR3 covers 14 residues. CDR3 sequence reads: CAWTLQGITGELFF. CDR3 DNA sequence: TGTGCCTGGACTCTGCAGGGTATAACCGGGGAGCTGTTTTTT.

This clone was counted once. The V and J genes are TRBV6-6 and TRBJ1-1, with 11 bases lining up with TRBD1. The CDR3 has 15 amino acids. With V trimmed by 5 bases and J by 2 bases, 4 bases remained unmatched. Germline V gene data show CDR1 as MNHNY and CDR2 as SVGAGI (reference sequence). The CDR3 bases are TGTGCCAGCAGTCCCGGGACAGGGGGAAACACTGAAGCTTTCTTT. Translated, it gives CASSPGTGGNTEAFF.

The chain is built from TRBV19 and TRBJ1-1, with D perhaps TRBD1 (6 bases). V lost 6 bases and J 8 bases, leaving 13 bases between the germline ends. The germline V gene has CDR1 LNHDA and CDR2 SQIVND (reference sequence). This CDR3 is built from 12 residues. The chain's CDR3 is CASRVAGAEAFF. CDR3 coding DNA: TGTGCCAGTAGGGTAGCAGGGGCCGAAGCTTTCTTT.

This chain's CDR3 is CSVGSGGRTEAFF. In DNA, the CDR3 is TGCAGCGTTGGGTCGGGGGGCCGAACTGAAGCTTTCTTT. This chain links TRBV29-1 with TRBJ1-1, with D maybe TRBD1 (6 bases). This CDR3 has 13 amino acids. The V and J ends lost 4 bases and 5 bases respectively, with 14 bases between them. Germline loops: CDR1 SQVTM, CDR2 ANQGSEA.

The CDR3 loop reads CASSLGSSGRNSPLHF. The CDR3, as DNA: TGTGCCAGCAGCTTAGGATCCTCCGGTCGGAATTCACCCCTCCACTTT. The chain carries TRBV11-2 and TRBJ1-6; no clear D. V lost 1 base, J lost 7 bases, and 14 bases lay in between. Germline CDR1 SGHAT, CDR2 FQNNGV. There are 16 residues in the CDR3.

This rearrangement joins TRBV6-1 to TRBJ2-3; perhaps TRBD1 as D (5 bases). The CDR3 is made up of 14 amino acids. Trimming left V 4 bases short and J 2 bases short, with 10 bases between. Germline V lookup: CDR1 MNHNS, CDR2 SASEGT. The CDR3 reads CASSVIQDTDTQYF. In DNA, the CDR3 is TGTGCCAGCAGTGTTATACAGGACACAGATACGCAGTATTTT.

V is TRBV27 and J is TRBJ1-5; D is ambiguous. Per germline, CDR1 MNHEY and CDR2 SMNVEV (reference sequence). The CDR3 totals 15 residues. The ends were cut back, 0 bases at V and 0 bases at J, with 6 bases in the middle. The CDR3 loop is CASSLSTGSNQPQHF. In nucleotides, the CDR3 is TGTGCCAGCAGTTTATCGACGGGTAGCAATCAGCCCCAGCATTTT.

The CDR3 DNA sequence: TGTGCCAGCAGCTATCGCCTAGCGGGAGTAGCCAAAAACATTCAGTACTTC. The encoded protein is CASSYRLAGVAKNIQYF. The rearrangement links TRBV2 to TRBJ2-4, with 10 bases that match TRBD2. Germline-derived CDR1 and CDR2 are SNHLY and FYNNEI. Germline trimming cut 6 bases from V and 0 bases from J; bases unmatched to any gene: 8. CDR3 length equals 17 residues.

This chain uses TRBV10-3 with TRBJ2-1, with 9 bases that match TRBD2. V trimming: 6 bases; J trimming: 2 bases; junction bases outside the gene matches: 5. Germline V CDR1 and CDR2: ENHRY, SYGVKD. The CDR3 runs 15 residues. CDR3 DNA: TGTGCCATCAGGGAACTAGCGGGCCCCTACAATGAGCAGTTCTTC. Translating it yields CAIRELAGPYNEQFF.

This chain uses TRBV30 with TRBJ1-1, with TRBD1 as a possible D gene (5 bases). The CDR3 extends over 13 amino acids. Germline assignment: CDR1 GTSNPN and CDR2 SVGIG (reference sequence). V was shortened by 1 base and J by 0 bases, with 6 bases between the two germline ends. CDR3 amino acids: CAWSGQLNTEAFF. DNA for the CDR3: TGTGCCTGGAGTGGACAGCTGAACACTGAAGCTTTCTTT. The full variable domain, completed using reference TRBV30 and TRBJ1-1, is SQTIHQWPATLVQPVGSPLSLECTVEGTSNPNLYWYRQAAGRGLQLLFYSVGIGQISSEVPQNLSASRPQDRQFILSSKKLLLSDSGFYLCAWSGQLNTEAFFGQGTRLTVV.

The V call is TRBV6-5, the J call TRBJ2-3; tentative D call: TRBD1 (8 bases). Germline lookup yields CDR1 MNHEY and CDR2 SVGAGI. The CDR3 consists of 15 residues. Trimming took 6 bases from V and 2 from J, leaving 15 bases between them. CDR3 coding DNA: TGTGCCAGCAGAACACAGGGGGGGCACACAGATACGCAGTATTTT. The encoded protein is CASRTQGGHTDTQYF.